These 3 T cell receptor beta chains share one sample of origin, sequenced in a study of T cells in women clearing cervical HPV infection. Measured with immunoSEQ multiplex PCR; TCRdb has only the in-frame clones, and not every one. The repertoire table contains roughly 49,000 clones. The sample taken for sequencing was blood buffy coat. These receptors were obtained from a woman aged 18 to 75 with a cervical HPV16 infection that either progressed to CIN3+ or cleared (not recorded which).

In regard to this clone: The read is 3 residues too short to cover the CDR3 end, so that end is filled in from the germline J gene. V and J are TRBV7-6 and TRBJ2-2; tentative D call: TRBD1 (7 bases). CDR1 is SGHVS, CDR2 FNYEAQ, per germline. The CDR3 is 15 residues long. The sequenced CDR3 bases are TGTGCCAGCAGCCCCCGGGCGGGACAGAAAGAAAAG. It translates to CASSPRAGQKEK. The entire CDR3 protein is CASSPRAGQKEKLFF. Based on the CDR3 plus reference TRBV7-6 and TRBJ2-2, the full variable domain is GAGVSQSPRYKVTKRGQDVALRCDPISGHVSLYWYRQALGQGPEFLTYFNYEAQQDKSGLPNDRFSAERPEGSISTLTIQRTEQRDSAMYRCASSPRAGQKEKLFFGEGSRLTVL.

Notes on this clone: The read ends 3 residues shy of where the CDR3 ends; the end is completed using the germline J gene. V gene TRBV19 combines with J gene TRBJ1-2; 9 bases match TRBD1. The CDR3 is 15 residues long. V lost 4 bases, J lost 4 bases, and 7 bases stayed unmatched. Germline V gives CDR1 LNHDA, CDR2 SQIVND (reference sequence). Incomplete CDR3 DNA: TGTGCCAGTAGTAGGGGGACAGGGACTCCCTATGGC. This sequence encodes CASSRGTGTPYG. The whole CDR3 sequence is CASSRGTGTPYGYTF. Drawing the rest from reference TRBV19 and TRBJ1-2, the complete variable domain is DGGITQSPKYLFRKEGQNVTLSCEQNLNHDAMYWYRQDPGQGLRLIYYSQIVNDFQKGDIAEGYSVSREKKESFPLTVTSAQKNPTAFYLCASSRGTGTPYGYTFGSGTRLTVV.

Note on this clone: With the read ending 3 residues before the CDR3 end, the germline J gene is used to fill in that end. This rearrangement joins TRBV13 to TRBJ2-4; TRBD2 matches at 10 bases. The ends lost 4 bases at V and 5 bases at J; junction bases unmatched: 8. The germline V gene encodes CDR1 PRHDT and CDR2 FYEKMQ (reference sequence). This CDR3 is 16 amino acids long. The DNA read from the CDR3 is TGTGCCAGCAGCTCCCCGGGCACTAGCGGGGAAAACATT. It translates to CASSSPGTSGENI. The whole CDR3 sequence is CASSSPGTSGENIQYF.